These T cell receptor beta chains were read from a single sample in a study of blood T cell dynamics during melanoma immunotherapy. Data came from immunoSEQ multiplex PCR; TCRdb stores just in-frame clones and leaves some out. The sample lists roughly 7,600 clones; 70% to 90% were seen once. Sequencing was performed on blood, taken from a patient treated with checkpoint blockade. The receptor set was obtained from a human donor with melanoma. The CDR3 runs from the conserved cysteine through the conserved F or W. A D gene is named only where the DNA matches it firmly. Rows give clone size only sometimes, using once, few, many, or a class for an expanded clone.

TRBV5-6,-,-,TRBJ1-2,CASSLEDYGYTF,TGTGCCAGCAGCTTGGAGGACTATGGCTACACCTTC
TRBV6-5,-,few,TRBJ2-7,CASSHRDSYEQYF,TGTGCCAGCAGTCACAGGGATTCCTACGAGCAGTACTTC
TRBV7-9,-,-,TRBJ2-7,CASSLEGGTAYEQYF,TGTGCCAGCAGCTTAGAGGGGGGGACAGCCTACGAGCAGTACTTC
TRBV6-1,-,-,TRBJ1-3,CASSSGTQGNTIYF,TGTGCCAGCAGTTCCGGGACCCAGGGAAACACCATATATTTT
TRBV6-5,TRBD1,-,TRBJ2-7,CASSPRGTGGYEQYF,TGTGCCAGCAGCCCACGGGGGACAGGGGGGTACGAGCAGTACTTC
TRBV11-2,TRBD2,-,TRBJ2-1,CASSLTSGRVYNEQFF,TGTGCCAGCAGCTTAACTAGCGGGAGGGTTTACAATGAGCAGTTCTTC
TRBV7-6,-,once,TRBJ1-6,CASSLTQYNSPLHF,TGTGCCAGCAGCTTAACCCAGTATAATTCACCCCTCCACTTT
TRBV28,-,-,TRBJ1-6,CASTLGGNRISSPLHF,TGTGCCAGCACCCTGGGAGGGAATCGGATATCTTCACCCCTCCACTTT
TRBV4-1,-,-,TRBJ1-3,CASGTTAKNTIYF,TGCGCCAGCGGCACGACAGCGAAAAACACCATATATTTT
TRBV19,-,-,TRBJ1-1,CASTRGGRPPNTEAFF,TGTGCCAGTACTAGGGGCGGACGACCGCCTAACACTGAAGCTTTCTTT
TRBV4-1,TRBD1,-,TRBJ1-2,CASSPQGGQGVLYGYTF,TGCGCCAGCAGCCCACAGGGGGGCCAGGGCGTACTCTATGGCTACACCTTC